The clone carrying this T cell receptor beta chain was picked up many times. This sample is drawn from a study of T cells in Graves' hyperthyroidism and ophthalmopathy. TCR beta CDR3 regions were amplified from RNA transcripts. HTBI primers were employed in a first-round RT-PCR of the TCR CDR3. TCRdb re-derived calls from the multiplex PCR reads in MiXCR, one entry per CDR3 protein. The sample records 660,000 or so distinct CDR3 sequences, 20% to 25% being singletons. The sample taken for sequencing was blood. The clonotype was recovered from a man younger than 40 with Graves' ophthalmopathy.

CDR3 sequence reads: CAWSVLAGGPGELFF. In DNA form, the CDR3 reads TGTGCCTGGAGTGTACTAGCGGGAGGGCCCGGGGAGCTGTTTTTT. J is TRBJ2-2 and V is TRBV30, with 13 bases matching TRBD2. Unmatched junction bases numbered 1, after V lost 0 bases and J lost 6 bases. Germline CDR1 is GTSNPN and CDR2 is SVGIG (reference sequence). The CDR3 totals 15 residues. Complete variable domain (other parts from reference TRBV30 and TRBJ2-2): SQTIHQWPATLVQPVGSPLSLECTVEGTSNPNLYWYRQAAGRGLQLLFYSVGIGQISSEVPQNLSASRPQDRQFILSSKKLLLSDSGFYLCAWSVLAGGPGELFFGEGSRLTVL.